This T cell receptor (beta chain) was recovered during a study of blood T cell repertoires in COVID-19. Assignment of participants to cohorts was predicated upon participant-reported clinical history. A case of COVID-19 had been met by exposed participants within 2 weeks before study entry. In the original analysis: Amplification of reference gene primers provided the estimated nucleated cell counts. Here immunoSEQ multiplex PCR was the method, and the copy in TCRdb shows in-frame clones only, minus some. V and J calls and clone size come straight from that table; D and trimming were deduced from the DNA. The sample includes 200,000 to 300,000 clones, 80% to 90% seen only once; the top ten take 2.5% to 4%. Germline V gene lookup returns CDR1 ENHRY and CDR2 SYGVKD. This CDR3 comprises 18 residues. V shed 4 bases and J 0 bases; nucleotides not matched to a gene: 11.

V gene TRBV10-3 combines with J gene TRBJ2-1; 8 positions agree with TRBD2. Material for sequencing was PBMCs or T cells enriched from blood (not recorded which). This receptor was obtained from a woman aged 35 to 49 who had been exposed to COVID-19. The CDR3 region has the DNA TGTGCCATCAGTGGTGCTGCGGGGGGACGAAGCTCCTACAATGAGCAGTTCTTC. Translated, it gives CAISGAAGGRSSYNEQFF.